Listed below are T cell receptor beta chains from one sample, sequenced in a study of spatial heterogeneity in lung cancer. Using its own MiXCR run on the 5' RACE reads, TCRdb lists one record per CDR3 protein. The sample holds roughly 72,000 distinct CDR3 sequences, roughly 8.9% seen once. The specimen comprised PBMCs, sampled at follow-up. Every receptor here comes from a female donor with early-stage non-small cell lung cancer. CDR3s include the opening cysteine and the closing phenylalanine or tryptophan. The D gene is left open where the match is weak. Part of the rows lack a size; the others show once, few, many or a class for expanded clones.

v_call	j_call	d_call	clone_size	cdr3_aa	cdr3_nt
TRBV3-1	TRBJ1-1	-	-	CASSQVTANTEAFF	TGTGCCAGCAGCCAGGTGACTGCCAACACTGAAGCTTTCTTT
TRBV7-9	TRBJ2-3	-	many	CASTQRASTDTQYF	TGTGCCAGCACCCAGCGGGCCAGCACAGATACGCAGTATTTT
TRBV27	TRBJ2-2	-	-	CASSFLTGNLDLFF	TGTGCCAGCAGTTTCCTAACAGGGAACCTGGATCTGTTTTTT
TRBV20-1	TRBJ2-7	-	many	CSAPRGTPSYEQYF	TGCAGTGCTCCAAGGGGGACCCCGTCCTACGAGCAGTACTTC
TRBV24-1	TRBJ1-2	-	few	CATAAGGNYGYTF	TGTGCCACCGCGGCGGGGGGCAACTATGGCTACACCTTC
TRBV18	TRBJ2-2	-	many	CASSPATTPSPGELFF	TGTGCCAGCTCACCGGCGACAACACCCTCCCCCGGGGAGCTGTTTTTT
TRBV7-8	TRBJ2-1	TRBD1	many	CASSNDRGNEQFF	TGTGCCAGCAGTAATGACAGGGGGAATGAGCAGTTCTTC
TRBV7-2	TRBJ2-5	-	-	CASSLEVRRYF	TGTGCCAGCAGCTTAGAGGTGCGCCGGTACTTC
TRBV7-9	TRBJ2-4	-	many	CASSSRGPVFQYF	TGTGCCAGCAGCTCCCGGGGGCCCGTTTTTCAGTACTTC
TRBV18	TRBJ1-2	-	many	CASSPDSNYGYTF	TGTGCCAGCTCACCGGACAGTAACTATGGCTACACCTTC
TRBV5-1	TRBJ2-6	-	many	CASSSGAGFPGANVLTF	TGCGCCAGCAGCTCTGGGGCCGGGTTTCCTGGGGCCAACGTCCTGACTTTC
TRBV12-3/TRBV12-4	TRBJ2-7	-	-	CASSSYEGSEQYF	TGTGCCAGCAGTTCTTACGAAGGCAGCGAGCAGTACTTC
TRBV7-9	TRBJ1-2	-	many	CASSAILYGYTF	TGTGCCAGCAGCGCCATCCTTTATGGCTACACCTTC
TRBV7-3	TRBJ2-2	-	many	CASSLGMNTGELFF	TGTGCCAGCAGCTTAGGGATGAACACCGGGGAGCTGTTTTTT
TRBV2	TRBJ2-5	-	many	CASGGPGPGGTQYF	TGTGCCAGCGGGGGCCCCGGACCCGGAGGGACCCAGTACTTC
TRBV7-9	TRBJ2-1	-	-	CASSLYRSSYNEQFF	TGTGCCAGCAGCTTATATCGTAGCTCCTACAATGAGCAGTTCTTC
TRBV7-2	TRBJ1-2	TRBD1	few	CASSSSGGGGYTF	TGTGCCAGCAGCTCCTCAGGGGGCGGTGGCTACACCTTC
TRBV6-4	TRBJ2-3	TRBD2	many	CASSEAGDGTDTQYF	TGTGCCAGCAGTGAAGCGGGAGACGGTACAGATACGCAGTATTTT
TRBV9	TRBJ2-1	-	-	CASSNRQGGNEQFF	TGTGCCAGCAGCAATCGCCAGGGGGGTAATGAGCAGTTCTTC
TRBV20-1	TRBJ1-3	-	few	CSARETLGATIYF	TGCAGTGCTAGGGAAACCCTCGGCGCCACCATATATTTT
TRBV2	TRBJ2-1	-	many	CASHRGYNEQFF	TGTGCCAGTCACAGAGGCTACAATGAGCAGTTCTTC
TRBV5-1	TRBJ2-4	TRBD2	few	CASSLGPSGRSAKNIQYF	TGCGCCAGCAGCTTGGGGCCTAGCGGGAGGTCAGCCAAAAACATTCAGTACTTC
TRBV28	TRBJ2-2	TRBD1	many	CASRTGTATGELFF	TGTGCCAGCAGAACCGGGACAGCCACCGGGGAGCTGTTTTTT
TRBV6-6	TRBJ1-6	-	many	CASESTGIRSPLHF	TGTGCCAGCGAGAGCACAGGGATTCGTTCACCCCTCCACTTT
TRBV15	TRBJ2-7	-	-	CATSRDSQGDSYEQYF	TGTGCCACCAGCAGAGATAGCCAGGGAGACAGCTACGAGCAGTACTTC
TRBV12-5	TRBJ2-1	-	few	CASDNPGATYNEQFF	TGTGCTAGTGACAATCCGGGGGCCACCTACAATGAGCAGTTCTTC
TRBV24-1	TRBJ2-3	TRBD1	few	CATSDRGQGWADTQYF	TGTGCCACCAGTGACCGGGGACAGGGATGGGCAGATACGCAGTATTTT
TRBV28	TRBJ2-6	-	many	CATRDPGANVLTF	TGTGCCACCAGAGATCCTGGGGCCAACGTCCTGACTTTC
TRBV19	TRBJ1-5	TRBD1	-	CASSVNRGSNQPQHF	TGTGCCAGTAGTGTAAACAGGGGTAGCAATCAGCCCCAGCATTTT
TRBV6-6	TRBJ2-2	-	many	CASSAGPNTGELFF	TGTGCCAGCAGCGCAGGACCTAACACCGGGGAGCTGTTTTTT
TRBV15	TRBJ2-1	TRBD2	-	CATSRELALSNEQFF	TGTGCCACCAGCAGAGAACTAGCGCTCAGCAATGAGCAGTTCTTC
TRBV6-5	TRBJ1-4	-	few	CASGTPTNEKLFF	TGTGCCAGCGGGACCCCAACTAATGAAAAACTGTTTTTT
TRBV6-5	TRBJ1-6	-	many	CASSYKSRSYNSPLHF	TGTGCCAGCAGTTACAAGTCTCGCTCCTATAATTCACCCCTCCACTTT
TRBV11-1	TRBJ1-1	TRBD1	many	CASSFGTDQGAFF	TGTGCCAGCAGCTTTGGGACAGATCAGGGCGCTTTCTTT
TRBV19	TRBJ2-2	-	many	CASGRQMNTGELFF	TGTGCCAGTGGGAGACAGATGAACACCGGGGAGCTGTTTTTT
TRBV7-3	TRBJ2-5	-	many	CASSLNGLGETQYF	TGTGCCAGCAGCTTAAACGGGTTGGGGGAGACCCAGTACTTC
TRBV3-1	TRBJ1-1	-	many	CASSQGSANTEAFF	TGTGCCAGCAGCCAAGGGTCAGCGAACACTGAAGCTTTCTTT
TRBV10-3	TRBJ2-5	-	many	CASTVQETQYF	TGTGCCTCGACAGTACAAGAGACCCAGTACTTC
TRBV7-8	TRBJ1-5	TRBD1	many	CASSYRDRVLNQPQHF	TGTGCCAGCAGCTACCGGGACAGGGTCCTCAATCAGCCCCAGCATTTT
TRBV11-2	TRBJ1-2	-	few	CASRPLRAVASGGYTF	TGTGCCAGCAGACCTCTCCGGGCCGTCGCGTCGGGTGGCTACACCTTC
TRBV7-9	TRBJ2-1	-	many	CASSPPVGDRNSYNEQFF	TGTGCCAGCAGCCCCCCCGTGGGGGATAGAAACTCCTACAATGAGCAGTTCTTC
TRBV27	TRBJ1-4	TRBD1	many	CASSPNRGSEKLFF	TGTGCCAGCAGCCCTAACAGGGGGAGTGAAAAACTGTTTTTT
TRBV24-1	TRBJ1-2	-	few	CATSGPTADGYTF	TGTGCCACCAGTGGGCCGACCGCCGACGGCTACACCTTC
TRBV20-1	TRBJ1-1	TRBD1	few	CSAPIPGGAGEAFF	TGCAGTGCCCCAATCCCAGGGGGGGCAGGAGAAGCTTTCTTT
TRBV5-6	TRBJ1-3	-	many	CASSLGSGKAYWESGNTIYF	TGTGCCAGCAGCTTGGGGTCTGGCAAGGCCTATTGGGAGTCTGGAAACACCATATATTTT
TRBV7-8	TRBJ2-2	-	-	CASSLRSGTNTGELFF	TGTGCCAGCAGCTTACGTTCAGGGACGAACACCGGGGAGCTGTTTTTT
TRBV5-1	TRBJ1-3	-	few	CASSPREGIGNTIYF	TGCGCCAGCAGCCCGAGGGAGGGCATTGGAAACACCATATATTTT
TRBV7-6	TRBJ2-2	TRBD2	few	CASSLGTSGRIGELFF	TGTGCCAGCAGCTTAGGGACTAGCGGGAGGATCGGGGAGCTGTTTTTT
TRBV7-9	TRBJ2-3	TRBD2	many	CASSDSGRTDTQYF	TGTGCCAGCAGTGATAGCGGGCGCACAGATACGCAGTATTTT